This T cell receptor beta chain originates from a study of T cell responses to AZD1222 COVID-19 vaccine. Study-level points and caveats: It should be noted that donors were predominantly white British and more often female, and clonal diversity was possibly underestimated.

Measured with immunoSEQ multiplex PCR; TCRdb has only the in-frame clones, and not every one. The sample lists 70,000 to 90,000 clones, around 90% occurring once. In the case of this clone: The antigen remains unidentified.

V lost 5 bases and J lost 0, with 8 bases in between. Germline CDR1 is SGHTA and CDR2 is FQGNSA. The CDR3 is made up of 14 amino acids. The material was peripheral blood, obtained 28 days after the second AZD1222 dose. The chain couples TRBV7-2 to TRBJ1-3; D is perhaps TRBD1 (5 bases). This TCR was recovered from an adult who received the AZD1222 COVID-19 vaccine. CDR3 residues: CASSPGGSGNTIYF. DNA for the CDR3: TGTGCCAGCAGCCCCGGGGGCTCTGGAAACACCATATATTTT.